Presented here are 29 T cell receptor beta chains from one specimen sequenced in a study of monozygotic twins with inflammatory bowel disease. TCRdb reprocessed the 5' RACE reads, keeping one entry per CDR3 protein, no DNA. This table lists fewer than 350,000 distinct CDR3 sequences. Sequencing used blood. These TCRs come from a human donor with ulcerative colitis or Crohn's disease, or a healthy co-twin of an affected twin (not recorded which).

V gene TRBV6-1 combines with J gene TRBJ1-5. This CDR3 is 13 amino acids long. Germline values: CDR1 MNHNS, CDR2 SASEGT. CDR3 residues: CASIGSSNQPQHF.

The rearrangement links TRBV5-5 to TRBJ2-5. The CDR3 length is 17 residues. Per germline, CDR1 SGHKS and CDR2 YYEKEE (reference sequence). CDR3 sequence: CASSGPNAHWQEETQYF.

V is TRBV5-1 and J is TRBJ2-7. Germline V gene data show CDR1 as SGHRS and CDR2 as YFSETQ. This CDR3 contains 13 residues. The CDR3 spells CASSFTGGYEQYF.

The chain combines TRBV5-5 with TRBJ1-1; TCRdb's assignment of TRBD1 cannot be checked, as there is no DNA. CDR1 is SGHKS, CDR2 YYEKEE, per germline (reference sequence). This CDR3 is built from 16 residues. The CDR3: CASSLGLNLRGTEAFF.

The rearrangement joins TRBV20-1 to TRBJ2-7; no DNA is available, so the TRBD1 call from TCRdb remains unchecked. The germline gives CDR1 DFQATT, CDR2 SNEGSKA (reference sequence). The CDR3 runs 14 residues. CDR3: CSAAPVSGPYEQYF.

This chain joins TRBV5-1 and TRBJ2-1; TCRdb proposes TRBD2, but this gene call is untestable without DNA. The CDR3 is 16 residues long. The germline V gene encodes CDR1 SGHRS and CDR2 YFSETQ. Here the CDR3 reads CASSPGLAGAYNEQFF.

This sequence joins TRBV10-3 and TRBJ2-4; TCRdb outputs TRBD2, but without DNA this stays unchecked. The germline V gene has CDR1 ENHRY and CDR2 SYGVKD. This CDR3 has 15 residues. Here the CDR3 reads CATQTSGGFGNIQYF.

The chain recombines TRBV12-3 or TRBV12-4 with TRBJ2-1; as DNA is missing, the TRBD2 call by TCRdb cannot be tested. CDR3 length: 16 amino acids. This CDR3 reads CASSLASRLAVYEQFF.

The chain joins TRBV12-3 or TRBV12-4 to TRBJ2-1; TCRdb selects TRBD1, and the lack of DNA leaves this call unchecked. The length of the CDR3 is 13 residues. The CDR3 is CASSLLGGAEQFF.

J is TRBJ2-1 and V is TRBV20-1; the TRBD2 assignment by TCRdb is unverifiable without DNA. The germline V gene has CDR1 DFQATT and CDR2 SNEGSKA (reference sequence). The CDR3 has 16 residues. The CDR3 reads CSARRLAGASYNEQFF.

The chain carries TRBV9 and TRBJ2-6; the D gene TCRdb calls, TRBD1, cannot be checked with no DNA. The CDR3 loop spans 18 amino acids. CDR1 and CDR2 from the germline V gene are SGDLS and YYNGEE. The CDR3 loop is CASSVKDIMVPGANVLTF. Full variable domain (rest looked up from reference TRBV9 and TRBJ2-6): DSGVTQTPKHLITATGQRVTLRCSPRSGDLSVYWYQQSLDQGLQFLIQYYNGEERAKGNILERFSAQQFPDLHSELNLSSLELGDSALYFCASSVKDIMVPGANVLTFGAGSRLTVL.

This chain uses TRBV27 with TRBJ2-1. This CDR3 region has 15 residues. The germline gives CDR1 MNHEY, CDR2 SMNVEV (reference sequence). The CDR3 spells CASSSPTSHDNEQFF.

This chain connects TRBV9 to TRBJ1-2; the D call of TRBD1 rests on TCRdb alone, since no DNA is present to check it. The germline V gene encodes CDR1 SGDLS and CDR2 YYNGEE. This CDR3 has 15 amino acids. The CDR3 spells CASSLPGQGGGGYTF.

The chain couples TRBV11-1 to TRBJ2-7; the D call of TRBD1 rests on TCRdb alone, since no DNA is present to check it. The CDR3 runs 15 residues. From germline, CDR1 is SGHAT and CDR2 FQDESV (reference sequence). CDR3 sequence: CASSPDRGLSYEQYF.

The gene calls are TRBV7-2 and TRBJ2-4. The CDR3 contains 12 residues. Germline V CDR1 and CDR2: SGHTA, FQGNSA. The CDR3 here is CASSSTKGIQYF.

V gene TRBV6-5 combines with J gene TRBJ1-1; there is no DNA to check the TCRdb D call of TRBD1. Germline CDR1 and CDR2: MNHEY and SVGAGI. The CDR3 is 14 amino acids. The CDR3 sequence is CASRAGTEEPEAFF.

J is TRBJ2-1 and V is TRBV5-1; TCRdb returns TRBD1, unconfirmable since there is no DNA. The CDR3 loop spans 14 amino acids. From germline, CDR1 is SGHRS and CDR2 YFSETQ. CDR3 loop: CASSLAHRHNEQFF.

The rearrangement links TRBV4-1 to TRBJ1-1; TCRdb outputs TRBD1, but without DNA this stays unchecked. Germline values: CDR1 MGHRA, CDR2 YSYEKL. The CDR3 length is 15 residues. This chain's CDR3 is CASSQLTGGTAEAFF.

The chain has TRBV5-1 and TRBJ2-4; TCRdb indicates TRBD2, and absent DNA this call remains unverified. Germline-derived CDR1 and CDR2 are SGHRS and YFSETQ. CDR3 length equals 16 residues. CDR3: CASSATGTTTSHIQYF.

The J gene is TRBJ2-7, the V gene TRBV4-3; no DNA is available, so the TRBD2 call from TCRdb remains unchecked. CDR1 and CDR2 (germline): LGHNA, YSLEER. This CDR3 is built from 17 residues. The CDR3 here is CASSHSEIAGSGYEQYF.

The chain is built from TRBV2 and TRBJ2-3; the TCRdb call, TRBD2, lacks DNA for checking. CDR3 length: 12 amino acids. Germline CDR1 is SNHLY and CDR2 is FYNNEI. CDR3: CASTLQQARLYF. The full variable domain, in which reference TRBV2 and TRBJ2-3 provide the parts outside the CDR3, is EPEVTQTPSHQVTQMGQEVILRCVPISNHLYFYWYRQILGQKVEFLVSFYNNEISEKSEIFDDQFSVERPDGSNFTLKIRSTKLEDSAMYFCASTLQQARLYFGPGTRLTVL.

The chain links TRBV7-9 to TRBJ2-2. The CDR3 has 14 amino acids. Germline V lookup: CDR1 SEHNR, CDR2 FQNEAQ (reference sequence). CDR3 protein: CASSLYLVTGELFF.

J is TRBJ1-6 and V is TRBV5-6; the TRBD1 assignment by TCRdb is unverifiable without DNA. Germline loops: CDR1 SGHDT, CDR2 YYEEEE. The CDR3 has 16 residues. This CDR3 is CASSLWDRAWNSPLHF.

The chain couples TRBV5-4 to TRBJ2-2. The CDR3 spans 12 residues. Looked up from germline, CDR1 is SGHNT and CDR2 is YYREEE (reference sequence). The CDR3 loop reads CASSSVSGELFF.

The chain couples TRBV20-1 to TRBJ2-1. Germline CDR1 DFQATT, CDR2 SNEGSKA (reference sequence). The CDR3 contains 16 residues. CDR3 region: CSAGVPSGGSYNEQFF.

The chain couples TRBV6-1 to TRBJ2-7; no DNA is available, so the TRBD1 call from TCRdb remains unchecked. CDR3 length equals 16 residues. The germline gives CDR1 MNHNS, CDR2 SASEGT. CDR3 amino acids: CASSPFSPDSSYEQYF.

CDR3 residues: CASSYGAPDTQYF. The rearrangement uses TRBV6-2 or TRBV6-3 and TRBJ2-3. CDR3 length: 13 amino acids. Germline V gives CDR1 MNHEY, CDR2 SVGEGT.

The V call is TRBV27, the J call TRBJ2-1; TCRdb lists TRBD2, though no DNA is available to test this call. The CDR3 extends over 16 amino acids. The V gene's germline CDR1 is MNHEY and CDR2 SMNVEV (reference sequence). The CDR3 here is CASSAPGTSGSNEQFF.

The chain uses TRBV11-2 and TRBJ2-1; TCRdb lists TRBD1, though no DNA is available to test this call. Germline CDR1 SGHAT, CDR2 FQNNGV. This CDR3 has 15 amino acids. The CDR3 loop is CASSGMGDGYNEQFF.